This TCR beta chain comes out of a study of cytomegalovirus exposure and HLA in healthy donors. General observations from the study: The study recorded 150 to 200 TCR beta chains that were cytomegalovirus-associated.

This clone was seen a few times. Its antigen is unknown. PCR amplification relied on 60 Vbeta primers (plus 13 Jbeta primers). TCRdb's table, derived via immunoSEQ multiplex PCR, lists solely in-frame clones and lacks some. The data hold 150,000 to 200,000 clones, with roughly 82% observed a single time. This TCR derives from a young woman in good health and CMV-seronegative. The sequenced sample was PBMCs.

Here the CDR3 reads CASSQDRVAEAFF. For the CDR3, the DNA is TGTGCCAGCAGCCAAGACAGGGTGGCTGAAGCTTTCTTT. The rearrangement uses TRBV4-2 and TRBJ1-1; D is perhaps TRBD1 (5 bases). The CDR3 sequence is 13 residues long. V lost 0 bases, J lost 6 bases, and 8 bases lay in between. The germline V gene encodes CDR1 LGHNA and CDR2 YNFKEQ.